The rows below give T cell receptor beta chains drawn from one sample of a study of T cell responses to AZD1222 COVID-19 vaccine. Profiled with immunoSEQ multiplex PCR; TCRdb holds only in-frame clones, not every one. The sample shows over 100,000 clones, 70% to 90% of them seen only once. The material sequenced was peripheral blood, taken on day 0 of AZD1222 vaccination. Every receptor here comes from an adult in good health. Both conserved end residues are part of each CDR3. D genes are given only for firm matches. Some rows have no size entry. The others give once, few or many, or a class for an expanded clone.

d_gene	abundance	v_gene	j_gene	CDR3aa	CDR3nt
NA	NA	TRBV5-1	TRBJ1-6	CASSPAGSYNSPLHF	TGCGCCAGCAGTCCCGCCGGATCATATAATTCACCCCTCCACTTT
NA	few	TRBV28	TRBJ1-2	CASSTHPGRINYGYTF	TGTGCCAGCAGTACCCACCCGGGACGAATTAACTATGGCTACACCTTC
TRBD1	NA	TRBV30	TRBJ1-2	CAWGGVTGDGYTF	TGTGCCTGGGGAGGGGTTACAGGGGACGGCTACACCTTC
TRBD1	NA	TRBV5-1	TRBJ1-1	CASSPDRGGEHTEAFF	TGCGCCAGCAGCCCGGACAGGGGCGGGGAGCACACTGAAGCTTTCTTT
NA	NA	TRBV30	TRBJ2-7	CAWKARGGTPKEVGQYF	TGTGCCTGGAAAGCAAGGGGCGGGACCCCAAAGGAAGTGGGGCAGTACTTC
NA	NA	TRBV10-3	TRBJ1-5	CAIGTSNQPQHF	TGTGCCATTGGGACAAGCAATCAGCCCCAGCATTTT
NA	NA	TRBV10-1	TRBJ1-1	CASSANGLMNTEAFF	TGCGCCAGCAGTGCCAATGGGTTAATGAACACTGAAGCTTTCTTT
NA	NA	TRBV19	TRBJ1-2	CASSHMREQVYYGYTF	TGTGCCAGTAGTCACATGAGAGAACAGGTTTACTATGGCTACACCTTC
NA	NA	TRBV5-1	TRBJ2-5	CASSLTGEGETQYF	TGCGCCAGCAGCTTGACAGGGGAGGGAGAGACCCAGTACTTC
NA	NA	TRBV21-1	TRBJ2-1	CASSKGSQAPDNEQFF	TGTGCCAGCAGCAAAGGTTCCCAGGCACCCGACAATGAGCAGTTCTTC
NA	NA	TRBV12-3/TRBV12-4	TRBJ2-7	CASSTTGIYEQYF	TGTGCCAGCAGCACAACAGGGATCTACGAGCAGTACTTC
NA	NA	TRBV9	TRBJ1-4	CASSVSGGINEKLFF	TGTGCCAGCAGCGTATCAGGTGGCATTAATGAAAAACTGTTTTTT
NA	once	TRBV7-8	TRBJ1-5	CASSLASPQPQHF	TGTGCCAGCAGCTTAGCGTCGCCCCAGCCCCAGCATTTT
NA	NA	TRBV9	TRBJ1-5	CASSVDPNISNQPQHF	TGTGCCAGCAGCGTAGACCCAAATATCAGCAATCAGCCCCAGCATTTT
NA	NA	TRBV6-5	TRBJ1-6	CASSYTGGGDSPLHF	TGTGCCAGCAGTTACACGGGTGGTGGTGATTCACCCCTCCACTTT
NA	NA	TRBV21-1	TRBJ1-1	CASSKGHLNTEAFF	TGTGCCAGCAGCAAGGGACACTTGAACACTGAAGCTTTCTTT
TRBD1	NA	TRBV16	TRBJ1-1	CASSQYGQGEAFF	TGTGCCAGCAGCCAATATGGACAGGGCGAAGCTTTCTTT
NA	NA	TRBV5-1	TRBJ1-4	CASSSKATNEKLFF	TGCGCCAGCAGCTCAAAGGCAACTAATGAAAAACTGTTTTTT
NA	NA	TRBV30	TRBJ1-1	CAWCTGTPGGTEAFF	TGTGCCTGGTGTACCGGGACACCCGGGGGTACTGAAGCTTTCTTT
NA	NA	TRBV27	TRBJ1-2	CASSLSKELGGYTF	TGTGCCAGCAGTTTATCGAAAGAATTGGGTGGCTACACCTTC
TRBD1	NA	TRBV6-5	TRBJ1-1	CASSYQDRGWNTEAFF	TGTGCCAGCAGTTATCAGGACAGGGGGTGGAACACTGAAGCTTTCTTT
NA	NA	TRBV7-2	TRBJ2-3	CASSLVAGYTDTQYF	TGTGCCAGCAGCTTAGTAGCAGGATACACAGATACGCAGTATTTT
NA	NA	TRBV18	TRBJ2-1	CASSPSGEGKQFF	TGTGCCAGCTCACCGTCGGGTGAGGGCAAGCAGTTCTTC
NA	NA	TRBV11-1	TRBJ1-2	CASSPQGRGFGYTF	TGTGCCAGCAGCCCACAAGGACGAGGATTTGGCTACACCTTC
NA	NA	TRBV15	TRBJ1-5	CATSRTNQPQHF	TGTGCCACCAGCAGAACGAATCAGCCCCAGCATTTT
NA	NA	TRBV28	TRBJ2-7	CASSFDSPYEQYF	TGTGCCAGCAGTTTCGACTCTCCCTACGAGCAGTACTTC
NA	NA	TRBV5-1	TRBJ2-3	CASSLTGDSSTDTQYF	TGCGCCAGCAGCTTAACAGGCGACTCTAGCACAGATACGCAGTATTTT
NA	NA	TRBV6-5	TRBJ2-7	CASKGVEGLGYEQYF	TGTGCCAGCAAAGGGGTGGAGGGGTTGGGTTACGAGCAGTACTTC
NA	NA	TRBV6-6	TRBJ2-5	CASSYSGETQYF	TGTGCCAGCAGTTACTCTGGAGAGACCCAGTACTTC
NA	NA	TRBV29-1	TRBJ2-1	CSVDATNNEQFF	TGCAGCGTTGATGCCACAAACAATGAGCAGTTCTTC
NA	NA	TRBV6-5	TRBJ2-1	CASSRGGTQYNEQFF	TGTGCCAGCAGCCGCGGAGGGACTCAGTACAATGAGCAGTTCTTC
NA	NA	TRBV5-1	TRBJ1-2	CASSLQANYGYTF	TGCGCCAGCAGCTTACAGGCTAACTATGGCTACACCTTC
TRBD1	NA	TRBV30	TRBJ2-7	CAWRPLGQGAPYEQYF	TGTGCCTGGAGACCCCTGGGACAGGGTGCCCCCTACGAGCAGTACTTC
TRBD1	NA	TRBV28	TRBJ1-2	CASSLPGQNLRGYTF	TGTGCCAGCAGTCTGCCGGGACAGAACCTTCGGGGCTACACCTTC
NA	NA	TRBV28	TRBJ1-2	CASSPKTGTANYGYTF	TGTGCCAGCAGTCCGAAAACAGGGACGGCTAACTATGGCTACACCTTC
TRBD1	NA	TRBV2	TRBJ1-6	CASRRTGRESPLHF	TGTGCCAGCAGGCGGACAGGACGAGAATCACCCCTCCACTTT
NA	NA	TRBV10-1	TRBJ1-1	CASSEHQNTEAFF	TGCGCCAGCAGTGAGCACCAGAACACTGAAGCTTTCTTT
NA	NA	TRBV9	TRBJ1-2	CASSQFQEDYGYTF	TGTGCCAGCAGCCAATTTCAGGAGGACTATGGCTACACCTTC
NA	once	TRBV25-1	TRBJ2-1	CASRPRQGDNEQFF	TGTGCCAGCAGACCGCGGCAGGGAGACAATGAGCAGTTCTTC
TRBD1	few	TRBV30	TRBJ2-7	CAWRGQDSYEQYF	TGTGCCTGGCGGGGACAGGACTCCTACGAGCAGTACTTC